This T cell receptor (beta chain) was observed in a study of cytomegalovirus exposure and HLA in healthy donors. Study at large: Samples from HLA-typed donors yielded about 85 million unique TCRs in an early data release. Study conclusions and caveats: CMV serostatus was the only recorded immune exposure for donors. In a later analysis, most CMV-associated TCR beta chains appeared HLA-restricted.

It was with 60 Vbeta and 13 Jbeta primers that the PCR ran. Some clones are missing from TCRdb's copy, which holds only in-frame ones; the method was immunoSEQ multiplex PCR. The sample records about 200,000 clones, 70% to 85% being singletons. Germline-derived CDR1 and CDR2 are SGDLS and YYNGEE. V was pared by 3 bases and J by 1 base, with 2 bases of the junction left unmatched. The CDR3 length is 15 residues. On this clone itself: Its antigen is unidentified.

The sequence derives from a boy aged 2 to 10 in good health and CMV-seronegative. The sample comprised PBMCs. This chain links TRBV9 with TRBJ2-1, with 9 positions matching TRBD1. The CDR3 sequence: CASSAGTGSYNEQFF. As DNA, the CDR3 is TGTGCCAGCAGCGCGGGGACAGGGTCCTACAATGAGCAGTTCTTC.